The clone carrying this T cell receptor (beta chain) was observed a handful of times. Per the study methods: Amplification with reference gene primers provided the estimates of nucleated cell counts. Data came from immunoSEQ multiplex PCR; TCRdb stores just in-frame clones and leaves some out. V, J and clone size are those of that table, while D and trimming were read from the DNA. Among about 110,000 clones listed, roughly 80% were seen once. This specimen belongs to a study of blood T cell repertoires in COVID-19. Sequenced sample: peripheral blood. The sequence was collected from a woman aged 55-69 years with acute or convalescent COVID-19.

CDR3 in amino acids: CATLGQGNTGELFF. CDR3 nucleotide sequence: TGTGCCACTCTAGGGCAGGGGAACACCGGGGAGCTGTTTTTT. The chain uses TRBV6-5 and TRBJ2-2; a possible D gene is TRBD1 (5 bases). The CDR3 loop spans 14 amino acids. The V gene's germline CDR1 is MNHEY and CDR2 SVGAGI. The V end was cut by 10 bases, the J end by 1 base, with 13 bases between.